A single sample gave rise to the 14 T cell receptor beta chains below, sequenced in a study of T-cell memory formation after mild COVID-19. MiXCR, run by TCRdb on the 5' RACE reads, gives a single entry per CDR3 protein. Here the sample spans 170,000 or so distinct CDR3 sequences, over 20% being singletons. The specimen sequenced was PBMCs or a T cell subset sorted from them (not recorded which). Receptor source: an adult woman who had mild COVID-19 (a few samples of this study predate the infection). Cell type and time point are not known.

This rearrangement joins TRBV7-9 to TRBJ2-7, with D perhaps matching TRBD2 (6 bases). This CDR3 is 16 amino acids long. Trimming stripped 2 bases from V and 3 bases from J, with 17 bases between. Germline loops: CDR1 SEHNR, CDR2 FQNEAQ (reference sequence). In nucleotides, the CDR3 is TGTGCCAGCAGCTTACTGTCGGCGGGACTCAACTACGAGCAGTACTTC. Its translation is CASSLLSAGLNYEQYF.

V is TRBV9 and J is TRBJ2-2; D unclear. This CDR3 is 12 amino acids long. Trimming pared 0 bases from V and 8 bases from J, leaving 5 bases between. CDR1 is SGDLS and CDR2 is YYNGEE in the germline V gene. The chain's CDR3 is CASSVVSGELFF. CDR3 sequence (DNA): TGTGCCAGCAGCGTAGTTTCGGGGGAGCTGTTTTTT.

The genes are TRBV20-1 and TRBJ2-1, with a weak D call TRBD1 (5 bases). Germline CDR1 and CDR2: DFQATT and SNEGSKA (reference sequence). This CDR3 has 15 residues. The ends were cut back, 0 bases at V and 6 bases at J, with 15 bases in the middle. CDR3 bases: TGCAGTGCTAGAGAAGGGGTCCTAGGGCGCAATGAGCAGTTCTTC. As protein: CSAREGVLGRNEQFF.

A few counts support this clonotype. The chain has TRBV7-9 and TRBJ1-2, with D unclear. V was clipped by 5 bases and J by 4 bases, with 11 bases between them. The CDR3 is 13 amino acids. Germline lookup yields CDR1 SEHNR and CDR2 FQNEAQ (reference sequence). The CDR3 protein is CASSQEWGYGYTF. The CDR3, as DNA: TGTGCCAGCAGCCAGGAATGGGGCTATGGCTACACCTTC.

This clonotype was counted only a few times. The chain employs TRBV5-1 and TRBJ2-7, with 7 positions matching TRBD2. The CDR3 sequence is 15 residues long. In germline, CDR1 is SGHRS, CDR2 YFSETQ. V shed 3 bases, J shed 4 bases, and the junction held 10 bases outside the gene matches. The CDR3 loop is CASSWGGGRSYEQYF. The CDR3 DNA reads as TGCGCCAGCAGCTGGGGTGGCGGGAGATCATACGAGCAGTACTTC.

V gene TRBV10-3 combines with J gene TRBJ2-1; TRBD1 is a possible D gene (6 bases). Germline CDR1 ENHRY, CDR2 SYGVKD. V lost 0 bases to trimming and J lost 6 bases, with 18 bases between them. The CDR3 covers 17 residues. CDR3: CAISESAAGAYLNEQFF. The CDR3 bases are TGTGCCATCAGTGAGTCAGCGGCAGGGGCGTATCTCAATGAGCAGTTCTTC.

The table lists this clonotype with a few counts. The rearrangement uses TRBV7-9 and TRBJ1-4; the D is unclear. The CDR3 totals 14 residues. Germline V CDR1 and CDR2: SEHNR, FQNEAQ (reference sequence). V lost 2 bases, J lost 7 bases, and 11 bases lay in between. In nucleotides, the CDR3 is TGTGCCAGCAGCTTATCGTCCTGGGTTGAAAAACTGTTTTTT. Residues: CASSLSSWVEKLFF.

This chain connects TRBV3-1 to TRBJ2-2; D is unclear. Trimming pared 0 bases from V and 6 bases from J, leaving 5 bases between. The CDR3 extends over 13 amino acids. Germline CDR1 is LGHDT and CDR2 is YNNKEL (reference sequence). The CDR3 protein is CASSQDRAGELFF. CDR3 bases: TGTGCCAGCAGCCAAGATAGGGCCGGGGAGCTGTTTTTT.

The chain employs TRBV12-3 or TRBV12-4 and TRBJ1-3, with D tentatively TRBD1 (5 bases). Trimming pared 1 base from V and 4 bases from J, leaving 17 bases between. This CDR3 spans 17 amino acids. The CDR3 reads CASSLVVSGWGGNTIYF. The DNA of the CDR3 is TGTGCCAGCAGTTTAGTAGTATCGGGTTGGGGCGGAAACACCATATATTTT.

The chain couples TRBV20-1 to TRBJ2-1; TRBD1 agrees at 9 bases. The CDR3 has 15 amino acids. Losses at the gene ends were 1 base for V and 4 bases for J; bases not matched to a gene: 5. Germline V gene data show CDR1 as DFQATT and CDR2 as SNEGSKA (reference sequence). The CDR3 nucleotides are TGCAGTGCTAGAGCCAGGACAGGGGATTACAATGAGCAGTTCTTC. Amino acid sequence: CSARARTGDYNEQFF.

This clonotype occurred a few times. V gene TRBV6-5 combines with J gene TRBJ2-5; D is unresolved. There are 15 residues in the CDR3. The germline V and J ends were trimmed by 2 bases and 1 base, with 11 bases remaining between them. Germline V lookup: CDR1 MNHEY, CDR2 SVGAGI. The CDR3 protein is CASSYGLEFQETQYF. As DNA, the CDR3 is TGTGCCAGCAGTTACGGGCTAGAGTTCCAAGAGACCCAGTACTTC.

This sequence joins TRBV11-2 and TRBJ2-3; D possibly matches TRBD1 or TRBD2 (5 bases each). The CDR3 totals 15 residues. Germline V gives CDR1 SGHAT, CDR2 FQNNGV. The germline V and J ends were trimmed by 1 base and 3 bases, with 11 bases remaining between them. CDR3 nucleotides: TGTGCCAGCAGCTTAGGAGGGGCTAGAACAGATACGCAGTATTTT. Its protein product is CASSLGGARTDTQYF.

This clonotype was picked up a small number of times. The V and J genes are TRBV30 and TRBJ2-3; D ambiguous. Per germline, CDR1 GTSNPN and CDR2 SVGIG (reference sequence). This CDR3 contains 13 residues. V shed 0 bases and J shed 2 bases, with 6 bases lying between them. In DNA, the CDR3 is TGTGCCTGGAGTGTCCCCCCCACAGATACGCAGTATTTT. It is translated as CAWSVPPTDTQYF.

This CDR3 is CAPYSGTGIKNGNQPQHF. CDR3 nucleotides: TGTGCCCCATATTCCGGGACAGGGATTAAGAACGGCAATCAGCCCCAGCATTTT. The gene calls are TRBV15 and TRBJ1-5; TRBD1 agrees at 9 bases. The CDR3 is 18 residues long. Germline CDR1 and CDR2: LNHNV and YYDKDF (reference sequence). V dropped 11 bases and J dropped 2; count of bases not matched to a gene: 19.